The next 8 T cell receptor beta chains were all read from a single sample in a study of regulatory T cells in long-lasting Graves disease. Researchers made TCR beta libraries by using iRepertoire HTBI primers and running Arm-PCR on CDR3 regions. TCRdb redid the calling of the multiplex PCR reads with MiXCR, one entry per CDR3 protein. Of around 460,000 distinct CDR3 sequences listed, roughly a fifth were seen once; the top ten hold roughly 7.7%. Time point reported: persistent/refractory GD, antithyroid drugs over 5 years with positive TRAb. After RNA was extracted from PBMCs, the TCR library was made from it. Here the sequenced sample was peripheral blood mononuclear cells (PBMCs), taken when the disease was refractory, from a patient treated with antithyroid drugs. The receptor set was obtained from a female donor with Graves disease.

Ten or more counts support this clonotype. The J gene is TRBJ1-2, the V gene TRBV28; tentatively, D is TRBD1 (5 bases). Deletions cut 5 bases from V and 8 bases from J, with 12 bases between. Germline values: CDR1 MDHEN, CDR2 SYDVKM. The CDR3 extends over 12 amino acids. As DNA, the CDR3 is TGTGCCAGCAGTCAAGACAGTCAGGGCTACACCTTC. Translated, it gives CASSQDSQGYTF.

This clonotype was counted a few times. The V and J genes are TRBV12-5 and TRBJ2-2, with 10 bases matching TRBD2. V dropped 2 bases and J dropped 4; count of bases not matched to a gene: 4. Per the germline V gene, CDR1 is LGHNT and CDR2 is FRNRAP. The CDR3 loop spans 16 amino acids. CDR3 region: CASGLPSGRGTGELFF. The DNA for the CDR3 is TGTGCTAGTGGTTTGCCTAGCGGGAGAGGCACCGGGGAGCTGTTTTTT.

A note on this clonotype: A clone one base away is much larger, so this may be a read error. V gene TRBV28 combines with J gene TRBJ1-2, with TRBD1 matching 8 bases. This CDR3 contains 13 residues. V lost 10 bases and J lost 8; bases outside the gene matches: 12. Germline V gene data show CDR1 as MDHEN and CDR2 as SYDVKM. The chain's CDR3 is CANTRGQGWGYTF. DNA for the CDR3: TGTGCCAACACCCGCGGACAGGGTTGGGGCTACACCTTC.

The table lists this clonotype with many counts. The chain combines TRBV28 with TRBJ2-5, with D perhaps given as TRBD1 or TRBD2 (6 bases each). The CDR3 contains 18 residues. Germline CDR1 is MDHEN and CDR2 is SYDVKM. Trimming took off 6 bases at V and 0 bases at J, with 23 bases between the two ends. The CDR3 DNA follows: TGTGCCAGCAGCCCACGGGGGCAGGCTGATGTGTACCAAGAGACCCAGTACTTC. Residues: CASSPRGQADVYQETQYF.

There are a few counts of this clonotype. The chain is built from TRBV6-2 or TRBV6-3 and TRBJ1-5; D uncertain. The CDR3 consists of 12 residues. Trimming took 8 bases from V and 5 from J, leaving 10 bases between them. CDR1 and CDR2 from the germline V gene are MNHEY and SVGEGT. CDR3 in amino acids: CASGYFDQPQHF. The CDR3 DNA is TGTGCCAGCGGGTATTTTGATCAGCCCCAGCATTTT.

This clonotype has a handful of counts. An end of the junction does not agree with germline; a read error may underlie this. The rearrangement uses TRBV7-9 and TRBJ1-2, with unresolved D. CDR3 length: 11 amino acids. Germline CDR1 and CDR2: SEHNR and FQNEAQ (reference sequence). The CDR3 bases are TGTGCCAGCAGCCGCCGCTCCTACCCTAGCTTC. Protein product: CASSRRSYPSF.

This clonotype was detected many times. V and J are TRBV6-1 and TRBJ1-2; TRBD1 matches 8 bases. V trimming: 4 bases; J trimming: 2 bases; junction bases outside the gene matches: 6. The germline V gene has CDR1 MNHNS and CDR2 SASEGT. The CDR3 consists of 15 residues. The CDR3 bases are TGTGCCAGCAGTGCGACAGGGGACGCCAACTATGGCTACACCTTC. It yields the protein CASSATGDANYGYTF.

There are many counts of this clonotype. The chain links TRBV2 to TRBJ2-5; 7 nucleotides match TRBD1. Per the germline V gene, CDR1 is SNHLY and CDR2 is FYNNEI. The CDR3 has 15 residues. J was trimmed by 2 bases and V by 4 bases; bases with no gene match: 7. Here the CDR3 reads CASSGQSRGQETQYF. The CDR3 DNA reads TGTGCCAGCAGTGGTCAATCCAGGGGGCAAGAGACCCAGTACTTC.